This record concerns one T cell receptor (beta chain) sequence. Its target is not known. Alongside a J-beta primer mix, a sample-barcoded 5' primer served in a second PCR lasting about 7 to 11 cycles. Every single cDNA molecule received a tag from a template-switch adaptor with 12 random nucleotides. TCRdb fed the 5' RACE reads into MiXCR, producing one record per CDR3 protein. This sample has roughly 860,000 distinct CDR3 sequences, with around 62% found just once. This sample is drawn from a study of blood T cells in healthy people across ages. Study results and caveats: Estimates of diversity drawn from one million T cells were considered underestimates.

The CDR3 length is 16 residues. Deletions cut 0 bases from V and 0 bases from J, with 9 bases between. Per germline, CDR1 MNHEY and CDR2 SMNVEV (reference sequence). The source of this sequence is a man between 25 and 39 years old in good health. Sequenced material: blood. The chain recombines TRBV27 with TRBJ1-5, with D unresolved. CDR3 DNA sequence: TGTGCCAGCAGTTTATCGTATAGACATAGCAATCAGCCCCAGCATTTT. Translation: CASSLSYRHSNQPQHF.